These T cell receptor beta chains were read from a single sample in a study of cytotoxic CD8 clonotypes in ibrutinib-treated CLL. TCRdb's table, derived via immunoSEQ multiplex PCR, lists solely in-frame clones and lacks some. Of over 150,000 clones listed, 72% are singletons. The sample consisted of PBMCs, taken after 24 months of ibrutinib treatment. All receptors come from a human donor with chronic lymphocytic leukemia. CDR3s include the opening cysteine and the closing phenylalanine or tryptophan. A D gene is named only where the DNA matches it firmly. Not all rows give a size; the values are once, few, many and, for expanded clones, a class.

>TRBJ2-4|TRBD1|TRBV4-1|.
TGCGCCAGCAGCCAACCCTGGGCGGTGAGGGGGCCGTACTTC
CASSQPWAVRGPYF
>TRBJ2-5|TRBD1|TRBV2|once
TGTGCCAGCAGTGAGGGGTGGGACAGTCGAGAGACCCAGTACTTC
CASSEGWDSRETQYF
>TRBJ2-7|TRBD1|TRBV15|once
TGTGCCACCAGCGGCCGGGGACAGGGGGAATTTGAGCAGTACTTC
CATSGRGQGEFEQYF
>TRBJ2-1|.|TRBV7-2|.
TGTGCCAGCAGAGGAGTTAACTACAATGAGCAGTTCTTC
CASRGVNYNEQFF
>TRBJ1-5|.|TRBV29-1|.
TGCAGCGTTGCCGCACAGGCTAGTCAGCCCCAGCATTTT
CSVAAQASQPQHF
>TRBJ2-3|.|TRBV19|.
TGTGCCAGTAGTACGAGCGGGTACGGCACAGATACGCAGTATTTT
CASSTSGYGTDTQYF
>TRBJ2-1|TRBD2|TRBV6-5|.
TGTGCCAGCAGTTTTAGAGGCGGGGGTGAGCAGTTCTTC
CASSFRGGGEQFF
>TRBJ2-7|.|TRBV7-9|.
TGTGCCAGCAGTGGCGGGGCAGCGAGCTCCTACGAGCAGTACTTC
CASSGGAASSYEQYF
>TRBJ2-6|.|TRBV4-3|.
TGCGCCAGCAGCCATAGACTGAGCTCTGGGGCCAACGTCCTGACTTTC
CASSHRLSSGANVLTF
>TRBJ1-1|.|TRBV19|few
TGTGCCAGTAGCATCTACAGATTGAACACTGAAGCTTTCTTT
CASSIYRLNTEAFF
>TRBJ1-2|.|TRBV9|.
TGTGCCAGCAGGAAGGACAGCCTGGGCTACACCTTC
CASRKDSLGYTF
>TRBJ2-3|TRBD2|TRBV5-1|few
TGCGCCAGCAGCTTGGCTAGCGGGACCACAGATACGCAGTATTTT
CASSLASGTTDTQYF
>TRBJ2-1|TRBD2|TRBV5-1|.
TGCGCCAGCAGCTTGGAGGCTAGCGGGAGAATCTACAATGAGCAGTTCTTC
CASSLEASGRIYNEQFF
>TRBJ2-7|TRBD2|TRBV6-5|.
TGTGCCAGCAGTTTCGGAGCGGGAGAGTACGAGCAGTACTTC
CASSFGAGEYEQYF
>TRBJ2-7|TRBD2|TRBV7-2|.
TGTGCCAGCAGCTTCTTAGCGGGAGGGCCTTACGAGCAGTACTTC
CASSFLAGGPYEQYF
>TRBJ2-1|.|TRBV27|.
TGTGCCAGCAGTTTTGCCCAGTGGGGGGAGCAGTTCTTC
CASSFAQWGEQFF
>TRBJ2-5|.|TRBV6-5|.
TGTGCCAGCAGTAGGGCGGAACAAGAGACCCAGTACTTC
CASSRAEQETQYF
>TRBJ1-2|.|TRBV27|.
TGTGCCAGCAGTTTGGGACCGCGTAACTATGGCTACACCTTC
CASSLGPRNYGYTF
>TRBJ2-7|.|TRBV6-1|.
TGTGCCAGCAGTACCGGACACTACGAGCAGTACTTC
CASSTGHYEQYF
>TRBJ2-1|.|TRBV10-3|.
TGTGCCATCAGTGAGTTTATGACTTCCAATGAGCAGTTCTTC
CAISEFMTSNEQFF
>TRBJ1-3|TRBD1|TRBV11-1|.
TGTGCCAGCAGCTCGGGACAGGCTCGCTCTGGAAACACCATATATTTT
CASSSGQARSGNTIYF
>TRBJ2-7|.|TRBV5-1|.
TGCGCCAGCAGGATGGCGTATAGCTCCTACGAGCAGTACTTC
CASRMAYSSYEQYF
>TRBJ1-3|.|TRBV6-5|.
TGTGCCAGCAGTTACGCTTGGGGTTCTGGAAACACCATATATTTT
CASSYAWGSGNTIYF
>TRBJ2-6|.|TRBV29-1|.
TGCAGCGTTGACGAGGTTCCCGGGGCCAACGTCCTGACTTTC
CSVDEVPGANVLTF
>TRBJ2-7|TRBD2|TRBV4-2|.
TGTGCCAGCAGCCTCAGACTAGCGGGAAGCTACGAGCAGTACTTC
CASSLRLAGSYEQYF
>TRBJ2-3|TRBD1|TRBV29-1|.
TGCAGCGTTGGCGCAGACAGGGGGTTTTCGGAGGGTACGCAGTATTTT
CSVGADRGFSEGTQYF
>TRBJ2-1|TRBD2|TRBV7-8|once
TGTGCCAGCAGTCTAGCGGCTAGCTCCTACAATGAGCAGTTCTTC
CASSLAASSYNEQFF
>TRBJ1-6|.|TRBV5-1|.
TGCGCCAGCAGCTTGGGAATTGGACCTACAGGGCGCGATTCACCCCTCCACTTT
CASSLGIGPTGRDSPLHF
>TRBJ2-3|TRBD1|TRBV25-1|.
TGTGCCAGCAGTACACGACAGGGGGCAGATACGCAGTATTTT
CASSTRQGADTQYF
>TRBJ1-2|.|TRBV7-2|.
TGTGCCAGCAGCCCATTCCTGTTCCTCCGCTTGACAAAGACCCATGGCTACACCTTC
CASSPFLFLRLTKTHGYTF
>TRBJ2-2|TRBD1|TRBV7-9|.
TGTGCCAGCAGCCGCCGGGACAGGATAGTCGGGGAGCTGTTTTTT
CASSRRDRIVGELFF
>TRBJ2-5|.|TRBV30|.
TGTGCCTGGACCAACCGAGAGACCCAGTACTTC
CAWTNRETQYF
>TRBJ2-7|.|TRBV19|.
TGTGCCAGTAGTTCCCAGGTGGGGGTCTACGAGCAGTACTTC
CASSSQVGVYEQYF
>TRBJ2-7|.|TRBV6-1|once
TGTGCCAGCAGAGCGACAGAGTCCTACGAGCAGTACTTC
CASRATESYEQYF
>TRBJ1-1|.|TRBV20-1|.
TGCAGTGGTTGGGCGAACACTGAAGCTTTCTTT
CSGWANTEAFF
>TRBJ2-7|TRBD1|TRBV7-9|.
TGTGCCAGCAGCTGGGACAGGATCTACGAGCAGTACTTC
CASSWDRIYEQYF